The 8 T cell receptor beta chains listed next were all sequenced from one sample in a study of T cell repertoires in cytomegalovirus infection. Via MiXCR, TCRdb re-called the reads, giving one row per CDR3 protein. The table has hundreds of thousands of distinct CDR3 sequences, 30% to 35% seen once. Antigens of these TCRs are unknown. The specimen was cultured PBMCs, collected from culture after CMV antigen stimulation. All receptors derive from a human donor in good health (CMV status not recorded). Some clones in this sample may be carry-over from other donors' samples.

This clonotype was seen a few times. The CDR3 reads CASSYREETQYF. CDR3 bases: TGTGCCAGCAGTTACAGGGAGGAGACCCAGTACTTC. The genes are TRBV6-2 or TRBV6-3 and TRBJ2-5; a possible D gene is TRBD2 (5 bases). V lost 2 bases and J 5 bases, leaving 6 bases between the germline ends. The CDR3 sequence is 12 residues long. Germline CDR1 MNHEY, CDR2 SVGEGT.

This clonotype was counted between two and nine times. The gene calls are TRBV29-1 and TRBJ2-7, with a weak D call TRBD1 (5 bases). Germline V gene lookup returns CDR1 SQVTM and CDR2 ANQGSEA. V was clipped by 4 bases and J by 3 bases, with 10 bases between them. CDR3 length equals 12 residues. CDR3: CSVGQGNYEQYV. Written as DNA, the CDR3 is TGCAGCGTTGGGCAGGGAAACTACGAGCAGTACGTC.

V and J are TRBV5-1 and TRBJ2-1; D possibly matches TRBD1 or TRBD2 (5 bases each). V lost 2 bases and J 3 bases, leaving 12 bases between the germline ends. The CDR3 has 15 residues. Per the germline V gene, CDR1 is SGHRS and CDR2 is YFSETQ. CDR3 sequence: CASSFGAGNYNEQFF. The CDR3 region has the DNA TGCGCCAGCAGCTTTGGGGCCGGGAACTACAATGAGCAGTTCTTC.

This clonotype has ten or more counts. V and J are TRBV7-8 and TRBJ2-7; no definite D call. Germline values: CDR1 SGHVS, CDR2 FQNEAQ. V was trimmed by 4 bases and J by 3 bases, leaving 10 bases between them. This CDR3 contains 13 residues. The DNA of the CDR3 is TGTGCCAGCAGCTCCACGACCTACTACGAGCAGTACGTC. Translation: CASSSTTYYEQYV.

The V and J genes are TRBV7-2 and TRBJ1-4, with TRBD1 matching over 9 bases. Germline-derived CDR1 and CDR2 are SGHTA and FQGNSA. The CDR3 totals 14 residues. V dropped 5 bases and J dropped 7; count of bases not matched to a gene: 5. The CDR3 reads CASSLDRGTEKLFF. The CDR3, as DNA: TGTGCCAGCAGCCTCGACAGGGGGACTGAAAAACTGTTTTTT.

The chain combines TRBV7-4 with TRBJ1-1; 8 bases map to TRBD1. The CDR3 has 16 residues. V was pared by 1 base and J by 6 bases, with 10 bases of the junction left unmatched. Looked up from germline, CDR1 is SGHVT and CDR2 is SQSDAQ. The CDR3 spells CASSLVEVRGLSEAFF. The CDR3 nucleotides read TGTGCCAGCAGCTTAGTGGAGGTCAGGGGGCTTTCTGAAGCTTTCTTT.

In its sample, this clonotype was seen a few times. The gene calls are TRBV6-5 and TRBJ2-1; D tentatively fits TRBD1 or TRBD2 (6 bases each). The ends were cut back, 10 bases at V and 2 bases at J, with 27 bases in the middle. CDR3 length: 18 residues. Germline CDR1 is MNHEY and CDR2 is SVGAGI. CDR3 bases: TGTGCCACTAGGAGGGGGACCCCCTTCGAAGAACCCTACAATGAGCAGTTCTTC. Amino acids: CATRRGTPFEEPYNEQFF.

This clonotype was seen repeatedly, ten times or more. The V call is TRBV7-2, the J call TRBJ1-5; D possibly corresponds to TRBD1 (6 bases). The CDR3 consists of 15 residues. Per the germline V gene, CDR1 is SGHTA and CDR2 is FQGNSA. The germline V and J ends were trimmed by 3 bases and 0 bases, with 9 bases remaining between them. The CDR3 sequence is CASSFRGGSNQPQHF. The CDR3 DNA reads as TGTGCCAGCAGCTTTCGAGGGGGTAGCAATCAGCCCCAGCATTTT.